Given below is one T cell receptor (beta chain) in context. Its cognate antigen is unknown. As for time point: pre-sensitization, week 0. Treatment specified: therapeutic diphenylcyclopropenone sensitization with weekly scalp DPC. This CDR3 region has 15 residues. The V gene's germline CDR1 is DFQATT and CDR2 SNEGSKA (reference sequence). Trimming cost V 0 bases and J 5 bases, with 15 bases left between them. The data stem from a study of human T cells and chemical hapten exposure. Whole-study results and caveats: While controls formed fewer of them, expanded TCRs formed significantly more large CDR3 similarity clusters.

Attachment of unique molecular identifiers to individual cDNA molecules was performed in the library. TCRdb called the RACE reads again in MiXCR, with one record for every CDR3 protein. The data hold 300,000 to 400,000 distinct CDR3 sequences, with 4.5% to 5.5% observed a single time. The TCR sequence derives from a woman aged 45-65 years with alopecia areata. Some clones in this sample may be carry-over from other donors' samples. V and J are TRBV20-1 and TRBJ2-3, with D perhaps matching TRBD1 or TRBD2 (5 bases each). This specimen was whole blood, taken in connection with sensitization to the hapten diphenylcyclopropenone (DPC). The CDR3 DNA reads as TGCAGTGCTAGAGACTGGGACGGAGGATTAGATACGCAGTATTTT. It encodes CSARDWDGGLDTQYF.